Listed below are T cell receptor beta chains from one sample, sequenced in a study of long-term antiretroviral therapy in people with HIV. Assay used: immunoSEQ multiplex PCR; TCRdb lists only in-frame clones, some missing. The repertoire includes about 10,000 clones, about four fifths of them detected once, and 13% sits in the top ten. This specimen was unsorted PBMCs, taken 1.2 years after starting antiretroviral therapy. Source of these receptors: a man aged 35 to 55 with HIV. CDR3s include the opening cysteine and the closing phenylalanine or tryptophan. Each record gives: clone size, J gene, D gene, V gene, CDR3 protein, CDR3 DNA. A D gene is named only where the DNA matches it firmly. Clone size is shown for a subset of rows, as once, few, many or a class of expanded clone.

clone_size: NA
j_call: TRBJ2-7
d_call: NA
v_call: TRBV6-1
cdr3_aa: CASSEDPAVLHEQYF
cdr3_nt: TGTGCCAGCAGTGAAGACCCTGCAGTCCTCCACGAGCAGTACTTC

clone_size: NA
j_call: TRBJ2-1
d_call: NA
v_call: TRBV5-6
cdr3_aa: CASRGAPINNEQFF
cdr3_nt: TGTGCCAGCAGAGGGGCCCCAATCAACAATGAGCAGTTCTTC

clone_size: once
j_call: TRBJ2-2
d_call: NA
v_call: TRBV4-1
cdr3_aa: CASSQEPDTGELFF
cdr3_nt: TGCGCCAGCAGCCAAGAACCAGACACCGGGGAGCTGTTTTTT

clone_size: NA
j_call: TRBJ2-3
d_call: NA
v_call: TRBV2
cdr3_aa: CASSTSTDTQYF
cdr3_nt: TGTGCCAGCAGTACATCAACAGATACGCAGTATTTT

clone_size: NA
j_call: TRBJ1-1
d_call: TRBD1
v_call: TRBV7-2
cdr3_aa: CASSPWGQGKNTEAFF
cdr3_nt: TGTGCCAGCAGCCCTTGGGGACAGGGAAAGAACACTGAAGCTTTCTTT

clone_size: NA
j_call: TRBJ2-3
d_call: TRBD1
v_call: TRBV7-9
cdr3_aa: CASSSTLDRERTDTQYF
cdr3_nt: TGTGCCAGCAGCTCAACTCTAGACAGGGAGAGGACAGATACGCAGTATTTT

clone_size: NA
j_call: TRBJ2-7
d_call: NA
v_call: TRBV9
cdr3_aa: CASSVDNYEQYF
cdr3_nt: TGTGCCAGCAGCGTAGACAACTACGAGCAGTACTTC

clone_size: NA
j_call: TRBJ1-4
d_call: NA
v_call: TRBV7-2
cdr3_aa: CASSLSRNEKLFF
cdr3_nt: TGTGCCAGCAGCTTATCGCGTAATGAAAAACTGTTTTTT

clone_size: NA
j_call: TRBJ2-3
d_call: NA
v_call: TRBV10-2
cdr3_aa: CASSNGRETSTDTQYF
cdr3_nt: TGCGCCAGCAGTAATGGACGGGAAACAAGCACAGATACGCAGTATTTT

clone_size: NA
j_call: TRBJ1-6
d_call: TRBD1
v_call: TRBV30
cdr3_aa: CAWSVGQRSPLHF
cdr3_nt: TGTGCCTGGAGTGTGGGACAGCGATCACCCCTCCACTTT

clone_size: NA
j_call: TRBJ2-3
d_call: NA
v_call: TRBV18
cdr3_aa: CASSLVSTDTQYF
cdr3_nt: TGTGCCAGCTCACTGGTTAGCACAGATACGCAGTATTTT

clone_size: NA
j_call: TRBJ1-5
d_call: NA
v_call: TRBV29-1
cdr3_aa: CSAVTGNQPQHF
cdr3_nt: TGCAGCGCCGTTACAGGCAATCAGCCCCAGCATTTT

clone_size: NA
j_call: TRBJ2-3
d_call: TRBD2
v_call: TRBV7-2
cdr3_aa: CASSSSRGVTDTQYF
cdr3_nt: TGTGCCAGCAGCTCCTCTCGGGGGGTCACAGATACGCAGTATTTT

clone_size: NA
j_call: TRBJ2-7
d_call: TRBD1
v_call: TRBV7-2
cdr3_aa: CASTQGVYYEQYF
cdr3_nt: TGTGCCAGCACCCAGGGGGTCTACTACGAGCAGTACTTC

clone_size: NA
j_call: TRBJ2-5
d_call: TRBD1
v_call: TRBV19
cdr3_aa: CASSRTGITQETQYF
cdr3_nt: TGTGCCAGTAGTAGGACAGGGATAACCCAAGAGACCCAGTACTTC

clone_size: NA
j_call: TRBJ1-2
d_call: NA
v_call: TRBV28
cdr3_aa: CASSLGSGSDGYTF
cdr3_nt: TGTGCCAGCAGTTTAGGATCTGGGTCCGACGGCTACACCTTC

clone_size: NA
j_call: TRBJ1-1
d_call: TRBD1
v_call: TRBV10-3
cdr3_aa: CAISAVQGGAFF
cdr3_nt: TGTGCCATCAGTGCCGTACAGGGGGGAGCTTTCTTT

clone_size: NA
j_call: TRBJ2-3
d_call: TRBD2
v_call: TRBV27
cdr3_aa: CASSWTSGTDTQYF
cdr3_nt: TGTGCCAGCAGTTGGACTAGCGGCACAGATACGCAGTATTTT

clone_size: NA
j_call: TRBJ2-6
d_call: NA
v_call: TRBV5-1
cdr3_aa: CASSLGGPKASGANVLTF
cdr3_nt: TGCGCCAGCAGCTTGGGCGGCCCTAAGGCCTCTGGGGCCAACGTCCTGACTTTC

clone_size: NA
j_call: TRBJ2-4
d_call: NA
v_call: TRBV4-1
cdr3_aa: CASSQEAGLINIQYF
cdr3_nt: TGCGCCAGCAGCCAAGAAGCAGGGTTGATAAACATTCAGTACTTC

clone_size: once
j_call: TRBJ2-2
d_call: NA
v_call: TRBV10-2
cdr3_aa: CASSERQGVWTGELFF
cdr3_nt: TGCGCCAGCAGTGAACGGCAGGGTGTATGGACCGGGGAGCTGTTTTTT

clone_size: NA
j_call: TRBJ2-3
d_call: NA
v_call: TRBV27
cdr3_aa: CASSLTLADTQYF
cdr3_nt: TGTGCCAGCAGTTTAACGCTTGCGGATACGCAGTATTTT

clone_size: NA
j_call: TRBJ1-2
d_call: TRBD1
v_call: TRBV4-3
cdr3_aa: CASSQDPDRGGGYTF
cdr3_nt: TGCGCCAGCAGCCAAGATCCAGACAGGGGTGGCGGCTACACCTTC

clone_size: NA
j_call: TRBJ1-3
d_call: NA
v_call: TRBV30
cdr3_aa: CAWSSGVGGNTIYF
cdr3_nt: TGTGCCTGGAGCTCAGGGGTGGGAGGAAACACCATATATTTT

clone_size: NA
j_call: TRBJ2-7
d_call: NA
v_call: TRBV29-1
cdr3_aa: CSVVGGRYEQYF
cdr3_nt: TGCAGCGTTGTGGGGGGCAGGTACGAGCAGTACTTC

clone_size: NA
j_call: TRBJ2-6
d_call: NA
v_call: TRBV7-9
cdr3_aa: CASTTPEGAGANVLTF
cdr3_nt: TGTGCCAGCACCACTCCCGAGGGGGCTGGGGCCAACGTCCTGACTTTC

clone_size: NA
j_call: TRBJ1-1
d_call: NA
v_call: TRBV9
cdr3_aa: CASSGGGTEAFF
cdr3_nt: TGTGCCAGCAGCGGGGGGGGCACTGAAGCTTTCTTT

clone_size: NA
j_call: TRBJ1-2
d_call: NA
v_call: TRBV27
cdr3_aa: CASSLSGYGYTF
cdr3_nt: TGTGCCAGCAGTTTATCTGGCTATGGCTACACCTTC

clone_size: NA
j_call: TRBJ1-2
d_call: TRBD1
v_call: TRBV18
cdr3_aa: CASSPPGQGAWGYTF
cdr3_nt: TGTGCCAGCTCACCGCCGGGACAGGGGGCGTGGGGCTACACCTTC

clone_size: NA
j_call: TRBJ2-3
d_call: NA
v_call: TRBV15
cdr3_aa: CATSRGRSSTDTQYF
cdr3_nt: TGTGCCACCAGCAGAGGAAGGAGCAGCACAGATACGCAGTATTTT

clone_size: once
j_call: TRBJ2-3
d_call: NA
v_call: TRBV30
cdr3_aa: CAWTVGGTDTQYF
cdr3_nt: TGTGCCTGGACAGTCGGAGGCACAGATACGCAGTATTTT

clone_size: NA
j_call: TRBJ2-3
d_call: NA
v_call: TRBV7-2
cdr3_aa: CASSPISVTDTQYF
cdr3_nt: TGTGCCAGCAGCCCCATCAGCGTCACAGATACGCAGTATTTT

clone_size: NA
j_call: TRBJ1-5
d_call: NA
v_call: TRBV7-2
cdr3_aa: CASSLGDRGQPQHF
cdr3_nt: TGTGCCAGCAGCTTGGGAGATCGGGGCCAGCCCCAGCATTTT

clone_size: NA
j_call: TRBJ1-2
d_call: NA
v_call: TRBV7-2
cdr3_aa: CASSLYGNYGYTF
cdr3_nt: TGTGCCAGCAGCTTATACGGAAACTATGGCTACACCTTC

clone_size: NA
j_call: TRBJ2-7
d_call: TRBD2
v_call: TRBV5-1
cdr3_aa: CASSLSGGGYEQYF
cdr3_nt: TGCGCCAGCAGCTTATCCGGGGGGGGCTACGAGCAGTACTTC

clone_size: NA
j_call: TRBJ1-3
d_call: NA
v_call: TRBV6-5
cdr3_aa: CASSPGSSSGNTIYF
cdr3_nt: TGTGCCAGCAGCCCAGGGTCGAGCTCTGGAAACACCATATATTTT

clone_size: NA
j_call: TRBJ2-7
d_call: TRBD2
v_call: TRBV7-2
cdr3_aa: CASSASQLAGGYEQYF
cdr3_nt: TGTGCCAGCAGCGCCAGTCAACTAGCGGGGGGCTACGAGCAGTACTTC

clone_size: NA
j_call: TRBJ1-4
d_call: NA
v_call: TRBV5-1
cdr3_aa: CASSLSGGEKLFF
cdr3_nt: TGCGCCAGCAGCTTGAGCGGGGGAGAAAAACTGTTTTTT

clone_size: NA
j_call: TRBJ1-1
d_call: NA
v_call: TRBV5-1
cdr3_aa: CASSLDSPADSAFF
cdr3_nt: TGCGCCAGCAGCTTGGATAGTCCGGCAGACTCTGCTTTCTTT

clone_size: NA
j_call: TRBJ2-1
d_call: TRBD1
v_call: TRBV5-6
cdr3_aa: CASSLEATGGAYEQFF
cdr3_nt: TGTGCCAGCAGCTTGGAGGCGACAGGGGGTGCCTATGAGCAGTTCTTC

clone_size: NA
j_call: TRBJ2-2
d_call: TRBD1
v_call: TRBV7-2
cdr3_aa: CASSKDRGRTGELFF
cdr3_nt: TGTGCCAGCAGCAAGGACAGGGGGCGCACCGGGGAGCTGTTTTTT

clone_size: once
j_call: TRBJ1-1
d_call: NA
v_call: TRBV25-1
cdr3_aa: CASSAGAGTEAFF
cdr3_nt: TGTGCCAGCAGTGCTGGGGCGGGCACTGAAGCTTTCTTT

clone_size: NA
j_call: TRBJ1-2
d_call: NA
v_call: TRBV5-8
cdr3_aa: CASSFPGLTPGDGYTF
cdr3_nt: TGTGCCAGCAGCTTTCCGGGCCTTACTCCGGGGGATGGCTACACCTTC

clone_size: NA
j_call: TRBJ2-2
d_call: TRBD1
v_call: TRBV9
cdr3_aa: CASSTQVRGQGLYRNTGELFF
cdr3_nt: TGTGCCAGCAGCACCCAAGTGAGGGGACAGGGCTTGTACAGGAACACCGGGGAGCTGTTTTTT

clone_size: NA
j_call: TRBJ2-7
d_call: TRBD1
v_call: TRBV14
cdr3_aa: CASSPGQGYEQYF
cdr3_nt: TGTGCCAGCAGCCCGGGACAGGGATACGAGCAGTACTTC

clone_size: NA
j_call: TRBJ2-7
d_call: NA
v_call: TRBV27
cdr3_aa: CASSSTDNYEQYF
cdr3_nt: TGTGCCAGCAGTTCGACGGACAACTACGAGCAGTACTTC

clone_size: NA
j_call: TRBJ1-2
d_call: NA
v_call: TRBV11-2
cdr3_aa: CASSLDLTGTNYGYTF
cdr3_nt: TGTGCCAGCAGCTTAGATCTTACAGGGACTAACTATGGCTACACCTTC

clone_size: NA
j_call: TRBJ2-3
d_call: TRBD2
v_call: TRBV5-1
cdr3_aa: CASTLTSGGGDTQYF
cdr3_nt: TGCGCCAGCACCCTGACTAGCGGGGGGGGAGATACGCAGTATTTT

clone_size: once
j_call: TRBJ2-5
d_call: NA
v_call: TRBV5-4
cdr3_aa: CASSSNSQETQYF
cdr3_nt: TGTGCCAGCAGCTCCAACAGTCAAGAGACCCAGTACTTC

clone_size: NA
j_call: TRBJ2-7
d_call: NA
v_call: TRBV5-1
cdr3_aa: CASSARHPTHEQYF
cdr3_nt: TGCGCCAGCAGCGCCCGCCATCCTACCCACGAGCAGTACTTC

clone_size: NA
j_call: TRBJ2-2
d_call: NA
v_call: TRBV5-6
cdr3_aa: CASSFTGELFF
cdr3_nt: TGTGCCAGCAGCTTTACCGGGGAGCTGTTTTTT

clone_size: NA
j_call: TRBJ1-2
d_call: NA
v_call: TRBV6-6
cdr3_aa: CASSFNGNGYTF
cdr3_nt: TGTGCCAGCAGCTTCAATGGGAATGGCTACACCTTC

clone_size: NA
j_call: TRBJ1-2
d_call: NA
v_call: TRBV27
cdr3_aa: CASSAGTGLGYGYTF
cdr3_nt: TGTGCCAGCAGCGCCGGGACGGGCCTTGGCTATGGCTACACCTTC

clone_size: NA
j_call: TRBJ2-5
d_call: NA
v_call: TRBV28
cdr3_aa: CASSPSRLAMETQYF
cdr3_nt: TGTGCCAGCAGTCCCTCCCGTCTAGCTATGGAGACCCAGTACTTC